This is a list of T cell receptor beta chains from one sample in a study of shared clonotypes between healthy human individuals. The repertoire was sequenced with immunoSEQ multiplex PCR; TCRdb's copy has only in-frame clones and lacks some. This table has more than 1 million clones, roughly 74% appearing once. Sequencing was done on a sample of memory CD4+ T cells from PBMCs. These receptors were taken from a man between 18 and 35 years old in good health. Some clones in this sample may be carry-over from other donors' samples. Both conserved end residues are part of each CDR3. A D gene is named only where the DNA matches it firmly. Clone size, where shown, is once, few, many, or a class for clones that have expanded.

abundance: NA
d_gene: NA
v_gene: TRBV21-1
j_gene: TRBJ2-7
CDR3nt: TGTGCCAGCAGCAAGATCCCGGGACTAGCGGGAGGGTCCGGGTACGAGCAGTACTTC
CDR3aa: CASSKIPGLAGGSGYEQYF

abundance: NA
d_gene: NA
v_gene: TRBV30
j_gene: TRBJ1-1
CDR3nt: TGTGCCTGGAGGGGGGGACACACTGAAGCTTTCTTT
CDR3aa: CAWRGGHTEAFF

abundance: NA
d_gene: NA
v_gene: TRBV5-1
j_gene: TRBJ1-1
CDR3nt: TGCGCCAGCACCTTGTTATCTGGGGCCACTGAAGCTTTCTTT
CDR3aa: CASTLLSGATEAFF

abundance: NA
d_gene: NA
v_gene: TRBV11-3
j_gene: TRBJ1-2
CDR3nt: TGTGCCAGCAGCTCTCATAGGTTACGGGACTATGGCTACACCTTC
CDR3aa: CASSSHRLRDYGYTF

abundance: NA
d_gene: NA
v_gene: TRBV11-2
j_gene: TRBJ1-1
CDR3nt: TGTGCCAGCAGCGGGGGCATGAACACTGAAGCTTTCTTT
CDR3aa: CASSGGMNTEAFF

abundance: NA
d_gene: TRBD2
v_gene: TRBV13
j_gene: TRBJ2-2
CDR3nt: TGTGCCAGCAGCTTTACCTACGGGACTAGGAACACCGGGGAGCTGTTTTTT
CDR3aa: CASSFTYGTRNTGELFF

abundance: once
d_gene: TRBD1
v_gene: TRBV28
j_gene: TRBJ2-7
CDR3nt: TGTGCCAGCAGTTTATGGGGGACAGGGAACTCCGAGCAGTACTTC
CDR3aa: CASSLWGTGNSEQYF

abundance: NA
d_gene: TRBD1
v_gene: TRBV5-4
j_gene: TRBJ1-1
CDR3nt: TGTGCCAGCAGCTTGGACCGGGACAGGGGGCGTCACACTGAAGCTTTCTTT
CDR3aa: CASSLDRDRGRHTEAFF

abundance: many
d_gene: NA
v_gene: TRBV9
j_gene: TRBJ1-4
CDR3nt: TGTGCCAGCAGCGCAGCGGACGCGGGTGAAAAACTGTTTTTT
CDR3aa: CASSAADAGEKLFF

abundance: once
d_gene: NA
v_gene: TRBV6-6
j_gene: TRBJ2-5
CDR3nt: TGTGCCAGCACCCTCGGCCGTCTCTGGTCCCAGTACTTC
CDR3aa: CASTLGRLWSQYF

abundance: NA
d_gene: NA
v_gene: TRBV4-1
j_gene: TRBJ2-7
CDR3nt: TGCGCCAGCAGCCAAGTGGGAGGGGGGGTCGAGCAGTACTTC
CDR3aa: CASSQVGGGVEQYF

abundance: once
d_gene: TRBD1
v_gene: TRBV10-3
j_gene: TRBJ2-7
CDR3nt: TGTGCCATCAGTGAGTCAGGTCAGGGGGCGGGTGAGCAGTACTTC
CDR3aa: CAISESGQGAGEQYF

abundance: few
d_gene: NA
v_gene: TRBV27
j_gene: TRBJ1-2
CDR3nt: TGTGCCAGCAGTCGAAGGGGGATGGATGGCTACACCTTC
CDR3aa: CASSRRGMDGYTF

abundance: NA
d_gene: NA
v_gene: TRBV30
j_gene: TRBJ2-1
CDR3nt: TGTGCCTGGAGCCGGGACTTCGACAATGAGCAGTTCTTC
CDR3aa: CAWSRDFDNEQFF

abundance: NA
d_gene: TRBD2
v_gene: TRBV4-2
j_gene: TRBJ2-5
CDR3nt: TGTGCCAGCAGCCCCCGGTCAGCGGGAGGGCAACAGACCCAGTACTTC
CDR3aa: CASSPRSAGGQQTQYF

abundance: few
d_gene: NA
v_gene: TRBV7-8
j_gene: TRBJ1-4
CDR3nt: TGTGCCAGCAGCTTCCCCTCGTCTGTAGTCGTCGGCGGATCCACTAATGAAAAACTGTTTTTT
CDR3aa: CASSFPSSVVVGGSTNEKLFF

abundance: NA
d_gene: NA
v_gene: TRBV5-6
j_gene: TRBJ1-2
CDR3nt: TGTGCCAGCAGCAAAACTAACTATGGCTACACCTTC
CDR3aa: CASSKTNYGYTF

abundance: NA
d_gene: NA
v_gene: TRBV6-6
j_gene: TRBJ1-5
CDR3nt: TGTGCCAGCCAGGGCTATAGCAATCAGCCCCAGCATTTT
CDR3aa: CASQGYSNQPQHF

abundance: NA
d_gene: TRBD1
v_gene: TRBV4-3
j_gene: TRBJ1-1
CDR3nt: TGCGCCAGCAGCCGCGTGACAGGGGTCACCACTGAAGCTTTCTTT
CDR3aa: CASSRVTGVTTEAFF

abundance: NA
d_gene: NA
v_gene: TRBV6-5
j_gene: TRBJ2-3
CDR3nt: TGTGCCAGCACCCCAGCTGGGGCAGATACGCAGTATTTT
CDR3aa: CASTPAGADTQYF

abundance: NA
d_gene: NA
v_gene: TRBV7-3
j_gene: TRBJ2-2
CDR3nt: TGTGCCAGCAGCACGGCCAGGGGTCGAAGGGTCACCGGGGAGCTGTTTTTT
CDR3aa: CASSTARGRRVTGELFF

abundance: NA
d_gene: NA
v_gene: TRBV25-1
j_gene: TRBJ1-4
CDR3nt: TGTGCCAGCAGTGATTTAGGGGAGGGATCTAATGAAAAACTGTTTTTT
CDR3aa: CASSDLGEGSNEKLFF

abundance: NA
d_gene: NA
v_gene: TRBV19
j_gene: TRBJ1-1
CDR3nt: TGTGCCAGTATGCGCGTGAACACTGAAGCTTTCTTT
CDR3aa: CASMRVNTEAFF

abundance: once
d_gene: NA
v_gene: TRBV7-6
j_gene: TRBJ1-1
CDR3nt: TGTGCCAGCAGCTTAAGGGGCGGCACTGAAGCTTTCTTT
CDR3aa: CASSLRGGTEAFF

abundance: few
d_gene: TRBD2
v_gene: TRBV7-3
j_gene: TRBJ2-1
CDR3nt: TGTGCCAGCAGCTTAATGGTCGGAGCGGGAGTCAATGAGCAGTTCTTC
CDR3aa: CASSLMVGAGVNEQFF

abundance: NA
d_gene: TRBD2
v_gene: TRBV5-4
j_gene: TRBJ2-7
CDR3nt: TGTGCCAGCAGTTATAAACTAGCGGGAGGGGAAGAGCAGTACTTC
CDR3aa: CASSYKLAGGEEQYF

abundance: NA
d_gene: NA
v_gene: TRBV19
j_gene: TRBJ2-7
CDR3nt: TGTGCCAGTAGACCCTTTGCCGGAGCCTCCTACGAGCAGTACTTC
CDR3aa: CASRPFAGASYEQYF

abundance: NA
d_gene: TRBD1
v_gene: TRBV28
j_gene: TRBJ1-2
CDR3nt: TGTGCCAGCAGTTTCTGGACAGGGAGCTATGGCTACACCTTC
CDR3aa: CASSFWTGSYGYTF

abundance: NA
d_gene: TRBD2
v_gene: TRBV5-4
j_gene: TRBJ2-3
CDR3nt: TGTGCCAGCAGCCGGACTAGCGGGAGCACTTCGGATACGCAGTATTTT
CDR3aa: CASSRTSGSTSDTQYF

abundance: NA
d_gene: NA
v_gene: TRBV4-2
j_gene: TRBJ1-5
CDR3nt: TGTGCCAGCAGCCAGGACGGCAGGCAGCCCCAGCATTTT
CDR3aa: CASSQDGRQPQHF

abundance: NA
d_gene: NA
v_gene: TRBV10-2
j_gene: TRBJ2-1
CDR3nt: TGCGCCAGCAGCCTGTCCAGCTCCTACAATGAGCAGTTCTTC
CDR3aa: CASSLSSSYNEQFF

abundance: many
d_gene: NA
v_gene: TRBV18
j_gene: TRBJ1-3
CDR3nt: TGTGCCAGCTCACCACCGTCATACCAGGGTACAGACACCATATATTTT
CDR3aa: CASSPPSYQGTDTIYF

abundance: NA
d_gene: TRBD2
v_gene: TRBV29-1
j_gene: TRBJ2-3
CDR3nt: TGCAGCGTTGATGGGACTAGCGGGAAGACAGATACGCAGTATTTT
CDR3aa: CSVDGTSGKTDTQYF

abundance: NA
d_gene: TRBD2
v_gene: TRBV29-1
j_gene: TRBJ2-7
CDR3nt: TGCAGCGTTACTAGCGGGAGATCGCGCGAGCAGTACTTC
CDR3aa: CSVTSGRSREQYF

abundance: NA
d_gene: NA
v_gene: TRBV5-4
j_gene: TRBJ2-6
CDR3nt: TGTGCCAGCAGCTTGGGGAGTGAGAGGGCTGGGGCCAACGTCCTGACTTTC
CDR3aa: CASSLGSERAGANVLTF

abundance: NA
d_gene: NA
v_gene: TRBV9
j_gene: TRBJ2-1
CDR3nt: TGTGCCAGCAGCGTAGCTAGGGATATGGGCAATGAGCAGTTCTTC
CDR3aa: CASSVARDMGNEQFF

abundance: NA
d_gene: TRBD1
v_gene: TRBV19
j_gene: TRBJ2-7
CDR3nt: TGTGCCAGTAGTTCCCTAAGGACAGGGAACTACGAGCAGTACTTC
CDR3aa: CASSSLRTGNYEQYF

abundance: NA
d_gene: TRBD2
v_gene: TRBV10-1
j_gene: TRBJ2-5
CDR3nt: TGCGCCAGCAGTGAAGGACTAGCGGGAGGTGAGACCCAGTACTTC
CDR3aa: CASSEGLAGGETQYF

abundance: NA
d_gene: TRBD2
v_gene: TRBV9
j_gene: TRBJ2-1
CDR3nt: TGTGCCAGCGGAGTCGGGACTAGCGGGAGTTCCTACAATGAGCAGTTCTTC
CDR3aa: CASGVGTSGSSYNEQFF

abundance: NA
d_gene: TRBD1
v_gene: TRBV4-2
j_gene: TRBJ1-1
CDR3nt: TGTGCCAGCAGCCAAGTTTCACAGGGGGCAAGAGGGACTGAAGCTTTCTTT
CDR3aa: CASSQVSQGARGTEAFF

abundance: NA
d_gene: NA
v_gene: TRBV11-3
j_gene: TRBJ2-7
CDR3nt: TGTGCCAGCAGCTTAGATGTTGGGGCCGAGCAGTACTTC
CDR3aa: CASSLDVGAEQYF

abundance: NA
d_gene: TRBD2
v_gene: TRBV29-1
j_gene: TRBJ2-7
CDR3nt: TGCAGCGCACTACCAGCGGGAGGAGCCTACGAGCAGTACTTC
CDR3aa: CSALPAGGAYEQYF

abundance: NA
d_gene: TRBD1
v_gene: TRBV2
j_gene: TRBJ2-7
CDR3nt: TGTGCCAGCAGTGTTTCAGGGGGCAATAGGCAGTACTTC
CDR3aa: CASSVSGGNRQYF

abundance: NA
d_gene: TRBD1
v_gene: TRBV11-2
j_gene: TRBJ1-2
CDR3nt: TGTGCCAGCAGCTTAGGAGGACAGGGCAGCTACACCTTC
CDR3aa: CASSLGGQGSYTF

abundance: NA
d_gene: NA
v_gene: TRBV7-3
j_gene: TRBJ2-2
CDR3nt: TGTGCCAGCAGCGCCCCGGGGAGGACCGGGGAGCTGTTTTTT
CDR3aa: CASSAPGRTGELFF

abundance: NA
d_gene: TRBD2
v_gene: TRBV7-3
j_gene: TRBJ2-1
CDR3nt: TGTGCCAGCGGGCGGGAGGATCACGGTGAGCAGTTCTTC
CDR3aa: CASGREDHGEQFF

abundance: NA
d_gene: NA
v_gene: TRBV18
j_gene: TRBJ2-5
CDR3nt: TGTGCCAGCTCACCACTGACGGTGGAGACCCAGTACTTC
CDR3aa: CASSPLTVETQYF

abundance: NA
d_gene: NA
v_gene: TRBV6-6
j_gene: TRBJ2-7
CDR3nt: TGTGCCAGCAGTTACTCGAATCAGCCTTCCTACGAGCAGTACTTC
CDR3aa: CASSYSNQPSYEQYF

abundance: NA
d_gene: NA
v_gene: TRBV4-2
j_gene: TRBJ2-2
CDR3nt: TGTGCCAGCAGCCAGGTGGGGACCGGGGAGCTGTTTTTT
CDR3aa: CASSQVGTGELFF

abundance: NA
d_gene: NA
v_gene: TRBV19
j_gene: TRBJ2-1
CDR3nt: TGTGCCAGTAGTGAGGAGCGTTACTCCTACAATGAGCAGTTCTTC
CDR3aa: CASSEERYSYNEQFF

abundance: NA
d_gene: NA
v_gene: TRBV28
j_gene: TRBJ1-2
CDR3nt: TGTGCCAGCAGTTTAGCGGCGCTCCTTGGGGGCTACACCTTC
CDR3aa: CASSLAALLGGYTF

abundance: NA
d_gene: TRBD2
v_gene: TRBV29-1
j_gene: TRBJ2-7
CDR3nt: TGCAGCGTTGATACTAGCGGGAGGGCCGGTTCCTACGAGCAGTACTTC
CDR3aa: CSVDTSGRAGSYEQYF

abundance: NA
d_gene: TRBD1
v_gene: TRBV10-3
j_gene: TRBJ2-7
CDR3nt: TGTGCCATCAGCTCGGACAGGGGGGCGTACGAGCAGTACTTC
CDR3aa: CAISSDRGAYEQYF

abundance: few
d_gene: NA
v_gene: TRBV28
j_gene: TRBJ1-1
CDR3nt: TGTGCCAGCAGTTTAGAGACTGAAGCTTTCTTT
CDR3aa: CASSLETEAFF